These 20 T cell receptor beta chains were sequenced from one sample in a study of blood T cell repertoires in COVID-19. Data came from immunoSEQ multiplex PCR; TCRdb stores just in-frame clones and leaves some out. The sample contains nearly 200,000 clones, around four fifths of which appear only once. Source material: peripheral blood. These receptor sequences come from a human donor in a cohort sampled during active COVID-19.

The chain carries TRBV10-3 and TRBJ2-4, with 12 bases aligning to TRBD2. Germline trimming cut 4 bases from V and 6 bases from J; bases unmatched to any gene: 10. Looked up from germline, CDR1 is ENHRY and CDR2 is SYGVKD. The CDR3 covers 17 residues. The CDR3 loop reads CAISAPPSGGASNIQYF. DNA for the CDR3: TGTGCCATCAGTGCGCCCCCTAGCGGGGGGGCCTCAAACATTCAGTACTTC.

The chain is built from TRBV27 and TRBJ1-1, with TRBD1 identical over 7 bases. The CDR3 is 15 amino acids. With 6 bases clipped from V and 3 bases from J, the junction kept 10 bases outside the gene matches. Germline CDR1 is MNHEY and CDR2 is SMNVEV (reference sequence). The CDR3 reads CASRTPSGGYTEAFF. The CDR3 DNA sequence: TGTGCCAGCAGAACACCCTCAGGGGGGTACACTGAAGCTTTCTTT.

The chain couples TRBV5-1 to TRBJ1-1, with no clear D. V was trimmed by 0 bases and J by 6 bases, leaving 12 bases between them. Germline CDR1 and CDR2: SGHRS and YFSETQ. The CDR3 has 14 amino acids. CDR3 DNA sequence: TGCGCCAGCAGCTTGGACCTCACCGGGGCTGAAGCTTTCTTT. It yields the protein CASSLDLTGAEAFF.

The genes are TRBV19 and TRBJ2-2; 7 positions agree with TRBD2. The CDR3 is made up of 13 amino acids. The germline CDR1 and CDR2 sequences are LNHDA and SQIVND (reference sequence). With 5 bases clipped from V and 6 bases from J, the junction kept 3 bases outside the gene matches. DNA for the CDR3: TGTGCCAGTAGTCCCCGGGAGGCCGGGGAGCTGTTTTTT. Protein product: CASSPREAGELFF.

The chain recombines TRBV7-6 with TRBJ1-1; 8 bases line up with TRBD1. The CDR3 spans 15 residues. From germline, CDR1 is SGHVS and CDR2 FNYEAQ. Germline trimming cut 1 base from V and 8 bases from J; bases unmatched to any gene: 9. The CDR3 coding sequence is TGTGCCAGCAGCTTAGGCGTTATAGGGGACAGGGAAGCTTTCTTT. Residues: CASSLGVIGDREAFF.

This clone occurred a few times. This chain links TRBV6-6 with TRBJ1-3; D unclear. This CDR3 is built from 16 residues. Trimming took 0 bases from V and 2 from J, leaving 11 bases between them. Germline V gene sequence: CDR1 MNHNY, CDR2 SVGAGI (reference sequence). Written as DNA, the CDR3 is TGTGCCAGCAGTTACTCTTCCGGGATGGCTGGAAACACCATATATTTT. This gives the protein CASSYSSGMAGNTIYF.

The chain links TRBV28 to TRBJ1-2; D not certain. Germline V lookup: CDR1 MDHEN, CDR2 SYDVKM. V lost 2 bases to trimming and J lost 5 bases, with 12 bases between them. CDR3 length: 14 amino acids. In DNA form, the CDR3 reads TGTGCCAGCAGTTTAAACGTCGCGGTTTATGGCTACACCTTC. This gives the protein CASSLNVAVYGYTF.

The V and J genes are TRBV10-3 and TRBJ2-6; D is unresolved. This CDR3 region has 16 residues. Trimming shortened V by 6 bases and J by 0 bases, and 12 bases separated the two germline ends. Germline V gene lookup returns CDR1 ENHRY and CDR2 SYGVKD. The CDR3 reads CAISQLAVSGANVLTF. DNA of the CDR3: TGTGCCATCAGCCAACTTGCCGTCTCTGGGGCCAACGTCCTGACTTTC.

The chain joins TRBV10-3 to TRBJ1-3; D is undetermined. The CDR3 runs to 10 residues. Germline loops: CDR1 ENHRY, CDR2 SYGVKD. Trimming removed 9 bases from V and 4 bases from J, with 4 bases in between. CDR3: CAIKGNTIYF. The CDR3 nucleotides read TGTGCCATTAAAGGAAACACCATATATTTT.

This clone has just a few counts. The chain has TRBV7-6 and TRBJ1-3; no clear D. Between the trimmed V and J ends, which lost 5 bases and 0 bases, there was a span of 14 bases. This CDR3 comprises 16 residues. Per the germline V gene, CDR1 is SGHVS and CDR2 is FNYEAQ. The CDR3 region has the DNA TGTGCCAGCAGCCTAAGCGACCTGAGCTCTGGAAACACCATATATTTT. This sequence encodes CASSLSDLSSGNTIYF.

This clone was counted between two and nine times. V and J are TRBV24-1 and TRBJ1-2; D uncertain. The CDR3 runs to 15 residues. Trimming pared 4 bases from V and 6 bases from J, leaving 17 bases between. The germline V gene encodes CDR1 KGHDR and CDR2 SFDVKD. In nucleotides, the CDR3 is TGTGCCACCAGTGACTCGCTCCGGACCGGGGATGGCTACACCTTC. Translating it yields CATSDSLRTGDGYTF.

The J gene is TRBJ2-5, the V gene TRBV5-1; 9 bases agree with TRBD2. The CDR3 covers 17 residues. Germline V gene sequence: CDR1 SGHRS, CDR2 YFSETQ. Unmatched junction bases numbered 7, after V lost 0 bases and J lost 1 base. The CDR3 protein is CASSLASGGQLQETQYF. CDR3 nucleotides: TGCGCCAGCAGCTTGGCCAGCGGGGGGCAACTCCAAGAGACCCAGTACTTC. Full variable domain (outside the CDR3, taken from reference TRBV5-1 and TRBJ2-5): KAGVTQTPRYLIKTRGQQVTLSCSPISGHRSVSWYQQTPGQGLQFLFEYFSETQRNKGNFPGRFSGRQFSNSRSEMNVSTLELGDSALYLCASSLASGGQLQETQYFGPGTRLLVL.

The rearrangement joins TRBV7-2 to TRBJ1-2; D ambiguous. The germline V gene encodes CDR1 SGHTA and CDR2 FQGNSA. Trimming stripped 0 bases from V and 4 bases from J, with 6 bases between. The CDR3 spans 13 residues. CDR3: CASSLANGYGYTF. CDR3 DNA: TGTGCCAGCAGCTTAGCGAACGGCTATGGCTACACCTTC.

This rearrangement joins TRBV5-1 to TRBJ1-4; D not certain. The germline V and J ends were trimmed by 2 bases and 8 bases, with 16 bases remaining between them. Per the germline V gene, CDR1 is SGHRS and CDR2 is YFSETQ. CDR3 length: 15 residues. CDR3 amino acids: CASSFGQESGEKLFF. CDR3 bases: TGCGCCAGCAGCTTTGGTCAGGAATCGGGAGAAAAACTGTTTTTT.

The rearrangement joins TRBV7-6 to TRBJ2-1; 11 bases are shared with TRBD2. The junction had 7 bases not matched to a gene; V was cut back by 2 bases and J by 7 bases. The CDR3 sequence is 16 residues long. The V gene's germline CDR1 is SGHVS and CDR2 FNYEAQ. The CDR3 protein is CASSLLLAGDGNEQFF. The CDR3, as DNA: TGTGCCAGCAGCTTATTACTAGCGGGAGATGGGAATGAGCAGTTCTTC.

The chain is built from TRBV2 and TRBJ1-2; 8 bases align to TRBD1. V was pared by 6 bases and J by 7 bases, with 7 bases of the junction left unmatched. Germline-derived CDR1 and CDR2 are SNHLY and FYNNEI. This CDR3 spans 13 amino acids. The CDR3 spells CASRVDRASGYTF. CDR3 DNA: TGTGCCAGCAGGGTGGACAGGGCAAGTGGCTACACCTTC.

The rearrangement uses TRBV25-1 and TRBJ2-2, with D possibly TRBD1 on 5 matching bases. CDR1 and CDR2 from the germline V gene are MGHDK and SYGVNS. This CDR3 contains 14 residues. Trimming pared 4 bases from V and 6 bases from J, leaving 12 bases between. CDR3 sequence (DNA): TGTGCCAGCAGTGGGCAGGGATACGCCGGGGAGCTGTTTTTT. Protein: CASSGQGYAGELFF.

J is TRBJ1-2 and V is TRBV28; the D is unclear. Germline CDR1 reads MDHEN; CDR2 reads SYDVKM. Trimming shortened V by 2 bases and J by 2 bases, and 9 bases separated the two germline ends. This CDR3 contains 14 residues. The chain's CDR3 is CASSLAGRNYGYTF. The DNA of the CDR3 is TGTGCCAGCAGTTTAGCAGGTCGGAACTATGGCTACACCTTC.

CDR3 protein: CASEVTRGSGYTF. CDR3 nucleotide sequence: TGTGCCAGCGAAGTAACAAGGGGTAGTGGCTACACCTTC. The chain carries TRBV27 and TRBJ1-2; D is possibly TRBD1 (5 bases). CDR1 MNHEY and CDR2 SMNVEV come from the germline V gene (reference sequence). The CDR3 spans 13 residues. V lost 8 bases and J lost 7, with 17 bases in between.

The CDR3 DNA reads TGTGCCAGCAGCACCACCGGTAATGAGCAGTTCTTC. This sequence encodes CASSTTGNEQFF. The chain couples TRBV13 to TRBJ2-1; unclear D gene. Germline assignment: CDR1 PRHDT and CDR2 FYEKMQ (reference sequence). CDR3 size: 12 residues. V was cut by 5 bases and J by 7 bases, with 9 bases left in between.